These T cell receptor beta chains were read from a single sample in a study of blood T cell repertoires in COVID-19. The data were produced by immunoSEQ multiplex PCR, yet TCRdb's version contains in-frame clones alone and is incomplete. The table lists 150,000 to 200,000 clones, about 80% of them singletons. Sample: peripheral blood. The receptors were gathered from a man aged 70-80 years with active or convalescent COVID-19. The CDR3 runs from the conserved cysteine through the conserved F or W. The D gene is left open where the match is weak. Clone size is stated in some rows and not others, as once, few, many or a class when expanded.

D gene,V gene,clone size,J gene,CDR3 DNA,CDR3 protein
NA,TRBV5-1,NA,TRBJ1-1,TGCGCCAGCAGCCTCTCTCAGGGGCCGGATGGGGCTTTCTTT,CASSLSQGPDGAFF
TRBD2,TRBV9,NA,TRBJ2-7,TGTGCCAGCAGCGAGGGCGGGAGCCACTCCTACGAGCAGTACTTC,CASSEGGSHSYEQYF
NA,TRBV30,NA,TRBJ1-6,TGTGCCTGGAGACACGGGAGGCCCGATAATTCACCCCTCCACTTT,CAWRHGRPDNSPLHF
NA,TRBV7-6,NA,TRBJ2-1,TGTGCCAGCAGCTTAGGTTCGGTAGCGGTTAAGGATGAGCAGTTCTTC,CASSLGSVAVKDEQFF
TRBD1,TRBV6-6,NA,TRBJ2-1,TGTGCCACCTCAAGGGGGCCGGGCTCCTACAATGAGCAGTTCTTC,CATSRGPGSYNEQFF
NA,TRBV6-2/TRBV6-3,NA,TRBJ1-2,TGTGCCAGCAGTCACCTTCAGGGGAACTATGGCTACACCTTC,CASSHLQGNYGYTF
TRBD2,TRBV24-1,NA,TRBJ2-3,TGTGCCACCAGTGACCCGACTAGCGGGGGCACAGATACGCAGTATTTT,CATSDPTSGGTDTQYF
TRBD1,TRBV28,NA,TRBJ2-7,TGTGCCAGCAGGCTGGACAGGGGCCTTAGCTCCTACGAGCAGTACTTC,CASRLDRGLSSYEQYF
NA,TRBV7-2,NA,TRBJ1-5,TGTGCCAGCAGCTTAGTCCGGGGGGAGGATCAGCCCCAGCATTTT,CASSLVRGEDQPQHF
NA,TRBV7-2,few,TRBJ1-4,TGTGCCAGCAGCTTAGGTGCCGGGGTCACTGAAAAACTGTTTTTT,CASSLGAGVTEKLFF